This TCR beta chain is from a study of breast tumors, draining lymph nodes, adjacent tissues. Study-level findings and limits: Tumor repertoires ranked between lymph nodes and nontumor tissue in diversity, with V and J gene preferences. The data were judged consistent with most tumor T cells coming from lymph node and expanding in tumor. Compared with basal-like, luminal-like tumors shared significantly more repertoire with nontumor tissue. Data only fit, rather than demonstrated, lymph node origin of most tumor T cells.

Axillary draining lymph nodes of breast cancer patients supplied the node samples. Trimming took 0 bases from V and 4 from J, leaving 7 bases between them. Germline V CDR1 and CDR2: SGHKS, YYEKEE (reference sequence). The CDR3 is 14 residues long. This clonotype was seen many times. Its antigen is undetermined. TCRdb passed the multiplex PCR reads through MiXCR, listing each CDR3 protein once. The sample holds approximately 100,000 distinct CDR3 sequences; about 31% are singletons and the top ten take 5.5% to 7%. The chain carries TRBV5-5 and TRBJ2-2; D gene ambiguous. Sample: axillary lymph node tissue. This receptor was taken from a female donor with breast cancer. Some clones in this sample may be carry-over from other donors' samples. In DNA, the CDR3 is TGTGCCAGCAGCTTGGGCCCGTCCACCGGGGAGCTGTTTTTT. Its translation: CASSLGPSTGELFF.